This T cell receptor beta chain was obtained from a study of blood T cell repertoires in COVID-19. Whole-study context: In each case, the material was cDNA or gDNA derived from T cells, B-cell-depleted T cells, or PBMCs.

Clones were sequenced by immunoSEQ multiplex PCR, and TCRdb holds only the in-frame ones, with some missing. The sample contains around 150,000 clones, about four fifths of which appear only once. Cohorts were assigned according to the clinical history that participants reported. Germline V gene lookup returns CDR1 MNHNY and CDR2 SVGAGI (reference sequence). This CDR3 region has 16 residues. Trimming left V 0 bases short and J 0 bases short, with 11 bases between. This sequence originates from a woman aged 55-69 years who had recovered from COVID-19. V and J are TRBV6-6 and TRBJ1-2; tentative D call: TRBD1 (5 bases). The sequenced sample consisted of PBMCs or T cells enriched from blood (not recorded which). The CDR3 reads CASSYSIAGTNYGYTF. The CDR3 DNA sequence: TGTGCCAGCAGTTACTCGATTGCAGGGACTAACTATGGCTACACCTTC.